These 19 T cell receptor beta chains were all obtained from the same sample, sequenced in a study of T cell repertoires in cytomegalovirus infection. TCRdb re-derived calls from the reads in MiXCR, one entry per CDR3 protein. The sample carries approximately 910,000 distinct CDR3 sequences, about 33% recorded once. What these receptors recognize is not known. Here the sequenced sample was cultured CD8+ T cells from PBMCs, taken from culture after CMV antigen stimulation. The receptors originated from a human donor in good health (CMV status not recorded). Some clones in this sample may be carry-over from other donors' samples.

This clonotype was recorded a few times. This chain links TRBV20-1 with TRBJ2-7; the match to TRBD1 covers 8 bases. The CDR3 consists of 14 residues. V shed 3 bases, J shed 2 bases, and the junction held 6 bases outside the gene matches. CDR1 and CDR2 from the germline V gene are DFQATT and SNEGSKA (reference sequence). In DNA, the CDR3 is TGCAGTGCTAGGGACAGGGTAGGGCCCTACGAGCAGTACGTC. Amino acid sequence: CSARDRVGPYEQYV.

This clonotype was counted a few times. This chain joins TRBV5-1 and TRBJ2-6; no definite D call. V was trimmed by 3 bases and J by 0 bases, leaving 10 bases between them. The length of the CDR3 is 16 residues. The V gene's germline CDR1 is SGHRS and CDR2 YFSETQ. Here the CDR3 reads CASSSDVLSGANVLTF. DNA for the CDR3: TGCGCCAGCAGCTCGGACGTTCTCTCTGGGGCCAACGTCCTGACTTTC.

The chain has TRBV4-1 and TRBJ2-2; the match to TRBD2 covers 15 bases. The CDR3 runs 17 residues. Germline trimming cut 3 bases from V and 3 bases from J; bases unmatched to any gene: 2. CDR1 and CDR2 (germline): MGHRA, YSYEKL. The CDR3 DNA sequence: TGCGCCAGCAGCCAGTGGACTAGCGGGGGGGACACCGGGGAGCTGTTTTTT. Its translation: CASSQWTSGGDTGELFF.

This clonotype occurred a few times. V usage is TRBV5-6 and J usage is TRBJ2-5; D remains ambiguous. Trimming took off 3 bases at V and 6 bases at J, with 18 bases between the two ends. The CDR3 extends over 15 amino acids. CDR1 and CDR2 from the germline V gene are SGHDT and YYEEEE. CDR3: CASSSGYGVLKTQYF. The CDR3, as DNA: TGTGCCAGCAGCTCTGGGTATGGGGTTTTGAAGACCCAGTACTTC. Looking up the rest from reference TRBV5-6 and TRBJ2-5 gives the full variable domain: DAGVTQSPTHLIKTRGQQVTLRCSPKSGHDTVSWYQQALGQGPQFIFQYYEEEERQRGNFPDRFSGHQFPNYSSELNVNALLLGDSALYLCASSSGYGVLKTQYFGPGTRLLVL.

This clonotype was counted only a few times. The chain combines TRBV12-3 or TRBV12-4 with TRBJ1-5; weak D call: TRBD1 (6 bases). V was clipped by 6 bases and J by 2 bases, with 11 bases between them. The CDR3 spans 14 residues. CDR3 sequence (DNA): TGTGCCAGCAGACAGGGAGAAGGCAATCAGCCCCAGCATTTT. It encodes CASRQGEGNQPQHF.

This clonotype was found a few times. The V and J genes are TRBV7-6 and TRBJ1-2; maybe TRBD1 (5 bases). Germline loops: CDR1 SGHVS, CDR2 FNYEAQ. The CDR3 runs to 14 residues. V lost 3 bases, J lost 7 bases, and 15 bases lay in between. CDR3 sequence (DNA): TGTGCCAGCAGCTTTCTTTCCAGGGAGGGTGGCTACACCTTC. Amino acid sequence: CASSFLSREGGYTF.

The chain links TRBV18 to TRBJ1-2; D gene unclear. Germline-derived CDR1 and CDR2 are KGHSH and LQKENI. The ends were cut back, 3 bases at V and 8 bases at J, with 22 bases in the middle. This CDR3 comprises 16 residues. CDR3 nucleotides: TGTGCCAGCTCACCTCCGGCAGCCAGTGGATCGAAAGGCTACACCTTC. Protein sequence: CASSPPAASGSKGYTF. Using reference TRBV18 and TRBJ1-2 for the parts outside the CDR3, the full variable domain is NAGVMQNPRHLVRRRGQEARLRCSPMKGHSHVYWYRQLPEEGLKFMVYLQKENIIDESGMPKERFSAEFPKEGPSILRIQQVVRGDSAAYFCASSPPAASGSKGYTFGSGTRLTVV.

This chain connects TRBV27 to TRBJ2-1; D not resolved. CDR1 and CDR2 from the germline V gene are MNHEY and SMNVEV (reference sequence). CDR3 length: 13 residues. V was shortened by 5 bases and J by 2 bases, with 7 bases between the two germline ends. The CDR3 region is CASSGEPYNEQFF. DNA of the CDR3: TGTGCCAGCAGTGGCGAACCCTACAATGAGCAGTTCTTC.

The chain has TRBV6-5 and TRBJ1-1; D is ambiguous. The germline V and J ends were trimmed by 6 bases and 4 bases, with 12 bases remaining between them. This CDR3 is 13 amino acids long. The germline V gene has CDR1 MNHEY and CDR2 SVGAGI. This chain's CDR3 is CASSLDGSTEAFF. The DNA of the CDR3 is TGTGCCAGCAGCCTCGACGGGAGCACTGAAGCTTTCTTT.

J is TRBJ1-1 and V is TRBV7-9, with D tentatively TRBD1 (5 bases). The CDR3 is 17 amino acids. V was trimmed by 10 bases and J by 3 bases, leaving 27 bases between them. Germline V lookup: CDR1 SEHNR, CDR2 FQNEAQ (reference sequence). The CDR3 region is CAIFYRFLGHSDTEAFF. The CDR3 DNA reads TGTGCCATTTTCTATAGGTTCCTTGGACATAGTGACACTGAAGCTTTCTTT.

CDR3: CASSVNKGQITGDIQYF. The CDR3 DNA reads TGTGCCAGCAGCGTAAACAAGGGCCAAATAACCGGGGACATTCAGTACTTC. The V and J genes are TRBV9 and TRBJ2-4, with D possibly TRBD2 on 5 matching bases. The CDR3 sequence is 17 residues long. Germline V gene data show CDR1 as SGDLS and CDR2 as YYNGEE. V lost 1 base, J lost 8 bases, and 22 bases lay in between. Full variable domain (remainder filled in from reference TRBV9 and TRBJ2-4): DSGVTQTPKHLITATGQRVTLRCSPRSGDLSVYWYQQSLDQGLQFLIQYYNGEERAKGNILERFSAQQFPDLHSELNLSSLELGDSALYFCASSVNKGQITGDIQYFGAGTRLSVL.

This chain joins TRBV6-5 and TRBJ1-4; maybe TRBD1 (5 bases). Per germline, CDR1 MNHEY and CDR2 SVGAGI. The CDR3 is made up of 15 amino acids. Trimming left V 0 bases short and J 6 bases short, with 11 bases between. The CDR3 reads CASSYSAGIDEKLFF. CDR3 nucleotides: TGTGCCAGCAGTTACTCGGCAGGGATTGATGAAAAACTGTTTTTT.

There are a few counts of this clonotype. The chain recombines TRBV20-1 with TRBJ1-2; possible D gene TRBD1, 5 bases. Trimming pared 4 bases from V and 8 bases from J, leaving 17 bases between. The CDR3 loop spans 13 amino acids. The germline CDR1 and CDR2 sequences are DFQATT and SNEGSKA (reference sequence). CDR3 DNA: TGCAGTGCTAACCGGGACCTCGGAGGGGGCTACACCTTC. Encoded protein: CSANRDLGGGYTF.

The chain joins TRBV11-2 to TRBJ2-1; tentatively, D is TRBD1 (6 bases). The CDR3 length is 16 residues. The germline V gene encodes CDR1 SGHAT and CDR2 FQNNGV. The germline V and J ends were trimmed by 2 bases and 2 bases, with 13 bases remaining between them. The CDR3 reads CASSLRRTAPYNEQFF. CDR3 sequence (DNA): TGTGCCAGCAGCTTAAGGAGGACAGCTCCCTACAATGAGCAGTTCTTC.

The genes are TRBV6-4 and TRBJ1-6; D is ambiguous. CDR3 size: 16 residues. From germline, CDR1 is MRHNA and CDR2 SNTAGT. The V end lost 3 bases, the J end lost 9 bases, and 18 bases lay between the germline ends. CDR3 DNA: TGTGCCAGCAGTGAAGTCTCTGGGTACGTTCGTTCACCCCTCCACTTT. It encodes CASSEVSGYVRSPLHF.

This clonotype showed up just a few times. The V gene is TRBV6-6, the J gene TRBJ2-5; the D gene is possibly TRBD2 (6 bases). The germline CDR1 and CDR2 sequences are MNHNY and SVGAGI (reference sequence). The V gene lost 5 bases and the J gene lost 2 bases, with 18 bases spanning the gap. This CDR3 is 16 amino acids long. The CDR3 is CASSRGTLGGQETQYF. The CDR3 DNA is TGTGCCAGCAGTCGCGGGACTCTGGGCGGGCAAGAGACCCAGTACTTC.

The CDR3 is CASSYRLAGGQSNEQFF. The CDR3 DNA reads TGTGCCAGCAGTTACCGACTAGCGGGGGGGCAAAGCAATGAGCAGTTCTTC. The V and J genes are TRBV6-6 and TRBJ2-1, with TRBD2 matching 14 bases. Trimming took 2 bases from V and 6 from J; bases not matched to a gene: 6. The CDR3 runs 17 residues. In germline, CDR1 is MNHNY, CDR2 SVGAGI (reference sequence).

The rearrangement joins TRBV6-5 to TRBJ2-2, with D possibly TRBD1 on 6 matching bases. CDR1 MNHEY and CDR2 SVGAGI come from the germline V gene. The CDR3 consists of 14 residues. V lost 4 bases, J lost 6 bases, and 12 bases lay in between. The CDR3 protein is CASSFTGFPGELFF. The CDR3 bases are TGTGCCAGCAGTTTTACAGGGTTCCCCGGGGAGCTGTTTTTT.

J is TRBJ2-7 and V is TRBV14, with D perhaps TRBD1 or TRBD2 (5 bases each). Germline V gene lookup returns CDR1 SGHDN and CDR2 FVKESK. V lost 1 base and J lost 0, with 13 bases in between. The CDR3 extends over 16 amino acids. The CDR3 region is CASSQGGRISSYEQYV. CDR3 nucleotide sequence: TGTGCCAGCAGCCAAGGGGGACGGATCTCCTCCTACGAGCAGTACGTC.